This T cell receptor beta chain came from a study of T-cell memory formation after mild COVID-19. Study as a whole: Largely donor-specific TCR clusters were found.

This clonotype was detected many times. Its matching antigen is unknown. General study results and limits: Clones that contracted from day 15 to 85 were balanced CD4/CD8, while later expanders leaned CD4+. Clones which contracted sat mainly in CM and EM if CD4+, and in EMRA if CD8+.

TCRdb called the 5' RACE reads again in MiXCR, with one record for every CDR3 protein. The table shows about 200,000 distinct CDR3 sequences, with 15% to 20% occurring only once. Germline assignment: CDR1 SGHRS and CDR2 YFSETQ. V lost 0 bases to trimming and J lost 9 bases; unmatched junction nucleotides: 8. The CDR3 is made up of 15 amino acids. The rearrangement joins TRBV5-1 to TRBJ2-1, with 8 bases that match TRBD2. The specimen was PBMCs or a T cell subset sorted from them (not recorded which). The TCR originated in an adult woman who had mild COVID-19 (a few samples of this study predate the infection). Cell type and time point are not known. The CDR3, as DNA: TGCGCCAGCAGCTTGGTGGCCGGGGGGGCCGGTGAGCAGTTCTTC. This gives the protein CASSLVAGGAGEQFF.